This is a list of T cell receptor beta chains from one sample in a study of cytomegalovirus exposure and HLA in healthy donors. Some clones are missing from TCRdb's copy, which holds only in-frame ones; the method was immunoSEQ multiplex PCR. The sample yields 150,000 to 200,000 clones, roughly 80% seen once. Sequences were obtained from PBMCs. The receptor set was obtained from a woman in her 30s in good health and CMV-seropositive. CDR3s include the opening cysteine and the closing phenylalanine or tryptophan. A D gene is named only where the DNA matches it firmly. The listing skips clone size in some rows; elsewhere it reads once, few, many or a size class.

J gene: TRBJ1-1; V gene: TRBV5-5; CDR3 length: 14; clone size: once; D gene: TRBD1; CDR3 protein: CASSLLQGATEAFF; CDR3 DNA: TGTGCCAGCAGCTTACTACAGGGGGCAACTGAAGCTTTCTTT
J gene: TRBJ1-6; V gene: TRBV9; CDR3 length: 17; clone size: .; D gene: TRBD1; CDR3 protein: CASSPRTGGGGDSPLHF; CDR3 DNA: TGTGCCAGCAGCCCCCGGACAGGGGGCGGCGGGGATTCACCCCTCCACTTT
J gene: TRBJ1-1; V gene: TRBV9; CDR3 length: 14; clone size: .; D gene: TRBD1; CDR3 protein: CASSSRQGSTEAFF; CDR3 DNA: TGTGCCAGCAGCTCCCGACAGGGAAGCACTGAAGCTTTCTTT
J gene: TRBJ2-1; V gene: TRBV5-4; CDR3 length: 16; clone size: .; D gene: TRBD1; CDR3 protein: CASSSGTGNFYNEQFF; CDR3 DNA: TGTGCCAGCAGCTCCGGGACAGGGAACTTCTACAATGAGCAGTTCTTC
J gene: TRBJ2-2; V gene: TRBV7-9; CDR3 length: 16; clone size: .; D gene: TRBD2; CDR3 protein: CSSSLGLASNTGELFF; CDR3 DNA: TGTTCCAGCAGCTTAGGACTAGCGTCGAACACCGGGGAGCTGTTTTTT
J gene: TRBJ2-7; V gene: TRBV6-5; CDR3 length: 13; clone size: .; D gene: TRBD2; CDR3 protein: CASRRGTSYEQYF; CDR3 DNA: TGTGCCAGCAGGCGCGGGACTAGCTACGAGCAGTACTTC
J gene: TRBJ2-7; V gene: TRBV27; CDR3 length: 13; clone size: .; D gene: .; CDR3 protein: CASSFLGSYEQYF; CDR3 DNA: TGTGCCAGCAGTTTTCTGGGGAGCTACGAGCAGTACTTC
J gene: TRBJ2-5; V gene: TRBV7-2; CDR3 length: 15; clone size: once; D gene: .; CDR3 protein: CASSFGGGGQETQYF; CDR3 DNA: TGTGCCAGCAGCTTTGGGGGCGGGGGTCAAGAGACCCAGTACTTC
J gene: TRBJ1-2; V gene: TRBV28; CDR3 length: 14; clone size: .; D gene: .; CDR3 protein: CASSLDTDLYGYTF; CDR3 DNA: TGTGCCAGCAGTTTAGACACGGATCTCTATGGCTACACCTTC
J gene: TRBJ2-1; V gene: TRBV27; CDR3 length: 20; clone size: .; D gene: TRBD2; CDR3 protein: CASSLYAGASSGRAGNEQFF; CDR3 DNA: TGTGCCAGCAGTTTATACGCAGGGGCTTCTAGCGGGAGGGCCGGCAATGAGCAGTTCTTC
J gene: TRBJ1-4; V gene: TRBV4-1; CDR3 length: 12; clone size: .; D gene: TRBD1; CDR3 protein: CASSLQQGKLFF; CDR3 DNA: TGCGCCAGCAGCTTGCAACAGGGGAAACTGTTTTTT
J gene: TRBJ2-3; V gene: TRBV6-1; CDR3 length: 15; clone size: .; D gene: TRBD1; CDR3 protein: CASSETQGLLNTQYF; CDR3 DNA: TGTGCCAGCAGTGAGACACAGGGGCTCCTTAATACGCAGTATTTT
J gene: TRBJ1-4; V gene: TRBV5-1; CDR3 length: 22; clone size: .; D gene: TRBD1; CDR3 protein: CASSPRTGGVIEWEATNEKLFF; CDR3 DNA: TGCGCCAGCAGCCCCCGGACAGGGGGCGTGATCGAGTGGGAGGCAACTAATGAAAAACTGTTTTTT
J gene: TRBJ2-1; V gene: TRBV5-1; CDR3 length: 14; clone size: .; D gene: TRBD2; CDR3 protein: CASSLGPSGRSPFF; CDR3 DNA: TGCGCCAGCAGCTTGGGACCTAGCGGGAGGAGTCCGTTCTTC
J gene: TRBJ2-3; V gene: TRBV27; CDR3 length: 14; clone size: .; D gene: .; CDR3 protein: CASSFVYSTDTQYF; CDR3 DNA: TGTGCCAGCAGTTTTGTTTATAGCACAGATACGCAGTATTTT
J gene: TRBJ1-2; V gene: TRBV27; CDR3 length: 14; clone size: .; D gene: .; CDR3 protein: CASSPRGFDYGYTF; CDR3 DNA: TGTGCCAGCAGTCCGCGAGGATTTGACTATGGCTACACCTTC
J gene: TRBJ1-5; V gene: TRBV27; CDR3 length: 14; clone size: few; D gene: .; CDR3 protein: CASSPFGGHQPQHF; CDR3 DNA: TGTGCCAGCAGTCCCTTCGGGGGGCATCAGCCCCAGCATTTT
J gene: TRBJ1-5; V gene: TRBV6-6; CDR3 length: 15; clone size: .; D gene: .; CDR3 protein: CASSLGQGLNQPQHF; CDR3 DNA: TGTGCCAGCAGTTTGGGGCAGGGACTCAATCAGCCCCAGCATTTT
J gene: TRBJ2-2; V gene: TRBV6-6; CDR3 length: 16; clone size: .; D gene: .; CDR3 protein: CASSPGGGTGTGELFF; CDR3 DNA: TGTGCCAGCAGTCCCGGTGGCGGGACTGGCACCGGGGAGCTGTTTTTT
J gene: TRBJ2-7; V gene: TRBV7-9; CDR3 length: 15; clone size: few; D gene: TRBD1; CDR3 protein: CASSVSGTGTYEQYF; CDR3 DNA: TGTGCCAGCAGCGTCTCCGGGACAGGAACCTACGAGCAGTACTTC
J gene: TRBJ1-1; V gene: TRBV10-2; CDR3 length: 13; clone size: .; D gene: TRBD1; CDR3 protein: CASMGQLNTEAFF; CDR3 DNA: TGCGCCAGTATGGGACAGTTGAACACTGAAGCTTTCTTT
J gene: TRBJ1-2; V gene: TRBV2; CDR3 length: 14; clone size: .; D gene: .; CDR3 protein: CASSRQEMGNGYTF; CDR3 DNA: TGTGCCAGCAGCCGACAGGAAATGGGGAATGGCTACACCTTC
J gene: TRBJ2-2; V gene: TRBV6-4; CDR3 length: 16; clone size: once; D gene: .; CDR3 protein: CASRIVVRDYTGELFF; CDR3 DNA: TGTGCCAGCAGAATAGTAGTACGAGACTACACCGGGGAGCTGTTTTTT
J gene: TRBJ1-1; V gene: TRBV10-2; CDR3 length: 14; clone size: once; D gene: .; CDR3 protein: CASKGQGGNTEAFF; CDR3 DNA: TGCGCCAGCAAAGGCCAGGGTGGGAACACTGAAGCTTTCTTT
J gene: TRBJ2-1; V gene: TRBV7-2; CDR3 length: 16; clone size: .; D gene: .; CDR3 protein: CASSNGLLHSYNEQFF; CDR3 DNA: TGTGCCAGCAGCAACGGGTTACTGCACTCCTACAATGAGCAGTTCTTC
J gene: TRBJ1-1; V gene: TRBV5-1; CDR3 length: 13; clone size: .; D gene: .; CDR3 protein: CTSGLSMNTEAFF; CDR3 DNA: TGCACCAGCGGTCTATCAATGAACACTGAAGCTTTCTTT
J gene: TRBJ1-1; V gene: TRBV11-2; CDR3 length: 13; clone size: .; D gene: .; CDR3 protein: CASTKDWDTEAFF; CDR3 DNA: TGTGCCAGCACCAAAGACTGGGACACTGAAGCTTTCTTT
J gene: TRBJ2-2; V gene: TRBV9; CDR3 length: 13; clone size: .; D gene: .; CDR3 protein: CASSSQGTGELFF; CDR3 DNA: TGTGCCAGCAGCTCACAGGGCACCGGGGAGCTGTTTTTT
J gene: TRBJ2-5; V gene: TRBV2; CDR3 length: 15; clone size: once; D gene: .; CDR3 protein: CASSLEPTSQETQYF; CDR3 DNA: TGTGCCAGCAGTTTAGAACCGACAAGCCAAGAGACCCAGTACTTC
J gene: TRBJ2-5; V gene: TRBV9; CDR3 length: 14; clone size: few; D gene: .; CDR3 protein: CASSLRDLQETQYF; CDR3 DNA: TGTGCCAGCAGCCTGCGGGATCTCCAAGAGACCCAGTACTTC
J gene: TRBJ1-2; V gene: TRBV27; CDR3 length: 12; clone size: .; D gene: TRBD1; CDR3 protein: CASSPRTGDYTF; CDR3 DNA: TGTGCCAGCAGCCCGAGAACAGGGGACTACACCTTC
J gene: TRBJ2-1; V gene: TRBV7-2; CDR3 length: 16; clone size: .; D gene: TRBD2; CDR3 protein: CASSLESGGTYNEQFF; CDR3 DNA: TGTGCCAGCAGCTTAGAATCGGGGGGGACCTACAATGAGCAGTTCTTC
J gene: TRBJ1-2; V gene: TRBV5-1; CDR3 length: 13; clone size: .; D gene: .; CDR3 protein: CASSPGTYYGYTF; CDR3 DNA: TGCGCCAGCAGCCCCGGGACATACTATGGCTACACCTTC
J gene: TRBJ1-1; V gene: TRBV5-1; CDR3 length: 14; clone size: .; D gene: .; CDR3 protein: CASSYTGKNTEAFF; CDR3 DNA: TGCGCCAGCAGCTACACAGGGAAGAACACTGAAGCTTTCTTT
J gene: TRBJ2-7; V gene: TRBV29-1; CDR3 length: 13; clone size: few; D gene: .; CDR3 protein: CSVETPGVGEQYF; CDR3 DNA: TGCAGCGTTGAAACTCCAGGGGTAGGCGAGCAGTACTTC
J gene: TRBJ2-7; V gene: TRBV29-1; CDR3 length: 18; clone size: .; D gene: .; CDR3 protein: CSVVGSTRSTRRVYEQYF; CDR3 DNA: TGCAGCGTTGTGGGATCTACCCGTTCCACCCGGCGGGTCTACGAGCAGTACTTC
J gene: TRBJ2-5; V gene: TRBV28; CDR3 length: 15; clone size: .; D gene: TRBD2; CDR3 protein: CASSLGLAGTETQYF; CDR3 DNA: TGTGCCAGCAGCCTGGGACTAGCGGGAACAGAGACCCAGTACTTC
J gene: TRBJ1-2; V gene: TRBV13; CDR3 length: 12; clone size: .; D gene: TRBD1; CDR3 protein: CAGRDRAYGYTF; CDR3 DNA: TGTGCCGGGCGCGACAGGGCTTACGGCTACACCTTC
J gene: TRBJ1-6; V gene: TRBV28; CDR3 length: 15; clone size: .; D gene: .; CDR3 protein: CASSKDSLGVSPLHF; CDR3 DNA: TGTGCCAGCTCCAAGGACAGCCTGGGGGTCTCACCCCTCCACTTT
J gene: TRBJ2-7; V gene: TRBV14; CDR3 length: 14; clone size: once; D gene: TRBD2; CDR3 protein: CASSLAGLNYEQYF; CDR3 DNA: TGTGCCAGCAGCCTAGCGGGACTTAACTACGAGCAGTACTTC
J gene: TRBJ1-2; V gene: TRBV25-1; CDR3 length: 12; clone size: .; D gene: .; CDR3 protein: CASSDVPLGYTF; CDR3 DNA: TGTGCCAGCAGTGACGTCCCGCTAGGCTACACCTTC
J gene: TRBJ2-1; V gene: TRBV2; CDR3 length: 15; clone size: few; D gene: TRBD2; CDR3 protein: CASSEWAGGGGEQFF; CDR3 DNA: TGTGCCAGCAGTGAATGGGCGGGGGGGGGAGGGGAGCAGTTCTTC
J gene: TRBJ1-2; V gene: TRBV10-1; CDR3 length: 13; clone size: .; D gene: .; CDR3 protein: CASSAQANYGYTF; CDR3 DNA: TGCGCCAGCAGTGCCCAGGCTAACTATGGCTACACCTTC
J gene: TRBJ1-2; V gene: TRBV27; CDR3 length: 15; clone size: .; D gene: .; CDR3 protein: CASSYRGRVTDGYTF; CDR3 DNA: TGTGCCAGCAGTTATCGCGGGAGGGTAACTGATGGCTACACCTTC
J gene: TRBJ1-4; V gene: TRBV4-2; CDR3 length: 18; clone size: few; D gene: TRBD1; CDR3 protein: CASSQGRQGRTTNEKLFF; CDR3 DNA: TGTGCCAGCAGCCAAGGGAGACAGGGGCGAACAACTAATGAAAAACTGTTTTTT
J gene: TRBJ1-1; V gene: TRBV28; CDR3 length: 12; clone size: .; D gene: .; CDR3 protein: CASSLTGTEAFF; CDR3 DNA: TGTGCCAGCAGTTTAACGGGCACTGAAGCTTTCTTT
J gene: TRBJ2-2; V gene: TRBV19; CDR3 length: 15; clone size: .; D gene: TRBD1; CDR3 protein: CASSEGARSTGELFF; CDR3 DNA: TGTGCCAGTAGCGAGGGGGCGCGGAGCACCGGGGAGCTGTTTTTT
J gene: TRBJ2-7; V gene: TRBV5-1; CDR3 length: 16; clone size: .; D gene: TRBD1; CDR3 protein: CASSPQTGGFTYEQYF; CDR3 DNA: TGCGCCAGCAGCCCCCAGACAGGGGGCTTTACCTACGAGCAGTACTTC
J gene: TRBJ1-2; V gene: TRBV6-1; CDR3 length: 15; clone size: .; D gene: .; CDR3 protein: CASRDRPGDHYGYTF; CDR3 DNA: TGTGCCAGCAGGGACCGACCGGGGGACCACTATGGCTACACCTTC
J gene: TRBJ2-7; V gene: TRBV7-8; CDR3 length: 14; clone size: .; D gene: TRBD1; CDR3 protein: CASSLRDRVHEQYF; CDR3 DNA: TGTGCCAGCAGCCTCCGGGACAGGGTACACGAGCAGTACTTC
J gene: TRBJ2-7; V gene: TRBV20-1; CDR3 length: 11; clone size: .; D gene: .; CDR3 protein: CSASVDYEQYF; CDR3 DNA: TGCAGTGCCTCCGTAGATTACGAGCAGTACTTC
J gene: TRBJ1-5; V gene: TRBV19; CDR3 length: 17; clone size: .; D gene: .; CDR3 protein: CASNRASSGGSNQPQHF; CDR3 DNA: TGTGCCAGTAACCGGGCCTCCTCGGGAGGTAGCAATCAGCCCCAGCATTTT
J gene: TRBJ1-2; V gene: TRBV19; CDR3 length: 14; clone size: .; D gene: TRBD1; CDR3 protein: CASSIPGQGRGYTF; CDR3 DNA: TGTGCCAGTAGTATCCCGGGACAGGGCCGTGGCTACACCTTC
J gene: TRBJ1-2; V gene: TRBV19; CDR3 length: 11; clone size: .; D gene: .; CDR3 protein: CASSPGNGYTF; CDR3 DNA: TGTGCCAGTAGTCCAGGAAATGGCTACACCTTC
J gene: TRBJ1-2; V gene: TRBV11-2; CDR3 length: 16; clone size: .; D gene: .; CDR3 protein: CASSTQQGLRDYGYTF; CDR3 DNA: TGTGCCAGCAGCACCCAGCAGGGATTACGGGACTATGGCTACACCTTC
J gene: TRBJ1-1; V gene: TRBV27; CDR3 length: 14; clone size: .; D gene: .; CDR3 protein: CASRNAGLMTEAFF; CDR3 DNA: TGTGCCAGCAGGAACGCAGGGTTGATGACTGAAGCTTTCTTT
J gene: TRBJ2-7; V gene: TRBV5-1; CDR3 length: 15; clone size: few; D gene: TRBD1; CDR3 protein: CASSLKGQGNHEQYF; CDR3 DNA: TGCGCCAGCAGCTTGAAAGGACAGGGTAACCACGAGCAGTACTTC